The 9 T cell receptor beta chains below all came from one sample that was sequenced in a study of blood T cell repertoires in COVID-19. Data came from immunoSEQ multiplex PCR; TCRdb stores just in-frame clones and leaves some out. The sample has approximately 240,000 clones; 84% are singletons. The sequenced sample consisted of peripheral blood. Source of these receptors: a woman in her 40s who had recovered from COVID-19.

The rearrangement uses TRBV2 and TRBJ1-4; D uncertain. The V end was cut by 2 bases, the J end by 2 bases, with 6 bases between. Germline V gene data show CDR1 as SNHLY and CDR2 as FYNNEI. This CDR3 has 14 amino acids. The chain's CDR3 is CASSELETNEKLFF. CDR3 sequence (DNA): TGTGCCAGCAGTGAACTAGAGACTAATGAAAAACTGTTTTTT.

The J gene is TRBJ2-3, the V gene TRBV5-1; the match to TRBD2 covers 9 bases. The CDR3 loop spans 16 amino acids. Germline CDR1 and CDR2: SGHRS and YFSETQ. J gave up 6 bases and V 0 bases, and 8 bases lay outside the gene matches. CDR3 protein: CASSLGAGTSIDTQYF. DNA for the CDR3: TGCGCCAGCAGCTTGGGGGCCGGGACTAGCATTGATACGCAGTATTTT.

On this clone itself: The sample has other DNA sequences that encode this CDR3 too. The CDR3 DNA follows: TGTGCCAGTAGGTCGACAGGGGGAACGAACATTCAGTACTTC. Translated: CASRSTGGTNIQYF. The rearrangement uses TRBV2 and TRBJ2-4, with 9 nucleotides matching TRBD1. The length of the CDR3 is 14 residues. Looked up from germline, CDR1 is SNHLY and CDR2 is FYNNEI. The junction had 10 bases not matched to a gene; V was cut back by 9 bases and J by 7 bases.

The J gene is TRBJ1-4, the V gene TRBV6-1; D gene unclear. The CDR3 contains 14 residues. V was pared by 2 bases and J by 7 bases, with 11 bases between. CDR1 MNHNS and CDR2 SASEGT come from the germline V gene. The CDR3 spells CASSEKASGEKLFF. CDR3 nucleotides: TGTGCCAGCAGTGAAAAGGCTAGTGGTGAAAAACTGTTTTTT.

This clone was seen a handful of times. Written as DNA, the CDR3 is TGTGCCAGCAGTTACTTCGGACAGGGGAACACTGAAGCTTTCTTT. Translated: CASSYFGQGNTEAFF. The rearrangement joins TRBV6-5 to TRBJ1-1, with TRBD1 matching over 8 bases. The CDR3 is made up of 15 amino acids. CDR1 is MNHEY, CDR2 SVGAGI, per germline. After removal of 1 base from V and 1 base from J, the junction contained 2 bases not matched to a gene.

The chain couples TRBV28 to TRBJ2-2; D not certain. Trimming shortened V by 1 base and J by 6 bases, and 6 bases separated the two germline ends. The CDR3 totals 13 residues. Per the germline V gene, CDR1 is MDHEN and CDR2 is SYDVKM. CDR3 bases: TGTGCCAGCAGTTTATTATCGTCCGGGGAGCTGTTTTTT. Protein: CASSLLSSGELFF.

This rearrangement joins TRBV10-3 to TRBJ2-4; the D is unclear. This CDR3 has 14 residues. CDR1 is ENHRY and CDR2 is SYGVKD in the germline V gene. Trimming left V 3 bases short and J 1 base short, with 7 bases between. The CDR3 loop reads CAISDGRAKNIQYF. The CDR3 nucleotides are TGTGCCATCAGTGACGGCAGGGCCAAAAACATTCAGTACTTC.

The V call is TRBV12-2, the J call TRBJ2-1; the DNA was not compared with TRBD1, the D call given in the table. TRBV12-2 is noted as a pseudogene. CDR3 length: 15 residues. In DNA form, the CDR3 reads TGTGCAAGTCGCTCGGGACAGGGGACCTACAATGAGCAGTTCTTC. It encodes CASRSGQGTYNEQFF.

CDR3 amino acids: CAIQGFYGYTF. The CDR3 coding sequence is TGTGCCATCCAGGGGTTCTATGGCTACACCTTC. J is TRBJ1-2 and V is TRBV10-3; D may be TRBD1 (6 bases). Germline V gives CDR1 ENHRY, CDR2 SYGVKD. The germline V and J ends were trimmed by 8 bases and 4 bases, with 8 bases remaining between them. The length of the CDR3 is 11 residues.